The rows below give T cell receptor beta chains drawn from one sample of a study of control samples from healthy donors and cancer patients. Clones were sequenced by immunoSEQ multiplex PCR, and TCRdb holds only the in-frame ones, with some missing. The sample has about 410,000 clones; about nine tenths are singletons. The sample taken for sequencing was PBMCs. The receptors originated from a man in his forties with head and neck cancer. Both conserved end residues are part of each CDR3. The order of the fields is V gene, clone size, J gene, D gene, CDR3 protein, CDR3 DNA. A D gene is named only where the DNA matches it firmly. Size is stated for part of the rows, as once, few or many counts, or as a class when the clone is expanded.

>TRBV7-2|-|TRBJ2-1|TRBD2
CASSLGPAGGYNEQFF
TGTGCCAGCAGCTTAGGTCCAGCGGGGGGGTACAATGAGCAGTTCTTC
>TRBV7-9|-|TRBJ2-1|TRBD2
CASSLPVGLPPVGYNEQFF
TGTGCCAGCAGCTTACCCGTGGGACTACCCCCGGTGGGCTACAATGAGCAGTTCTTC
>TRBV11-2|-|TRBJ1-6|-
CASSSWDPGSPLHF
TGTGCCAGCAGCTCCTGGGACCCTGGTTCACCCCTCCACTTT
>TRBV5-6|-|TRBJ2-7|-
CASSLAGLGPSYEQYF
TGTGCCAGCAGCTTGGCCGGTTTAGGGCCTTCCTACGAGCAGTACTTC
>TRBV9|-|TRBJ1-6|-
CASGGLVNSPLHF
TGTGCCAGCGGAGGGCTCGTGAATTCACCCCTCCACTTT
>TRBV6-2/TRBV6-3|-|TRBJ1-2|-
CASSTNPGYGYTF
TGTGCCAGCAGTACGAATCCGGGTTATGGCTACACCTTC
>TRBV28|-|TRBJ1-1|-
CASHRGPRAEAFF
TGTGCCAGCCATCGAGGGCCCCGGGCCGAGGCTTTCTTT
>TRBV27|-|TRBJ2-5|TRBD2
CASSFLRGGGSETQYF
TGTGCCAGCAGTTTCCTTCGCGGGGGGGGCTCAGAGACCCAGTACTTC
>TRBV7-2|once|TRBJ1-1|-
CASSPFRGEAFF
TGTGCCAGCAGCCCGTTTCGGGGGGAAGCTTTCTTT
>TRBV24-1|-|TRBJ2-2|-
CATSDLDGITPNTGELFF
TGTGCCACCAGTGATTTGGACGGGATCACACCCAACACCGGGGAGCTGTTTTTT
>TRBV28|-|TRBJ2-7|-
CASSLQYYEQYF
TGTGCCAGCAGTCTCCAATACTACGAGCAGTACTTC
>TRBV4-2|-|TRBJ2-3|-
CASSQTSATQYF
TGTGCCAGCAGCCAAACTAGTGCTACGCAGTATTTT
>TRBV5-4|-|TRBJ2-3|-
CASSGDIGADTQYF
TGTGCCAGCAGCGGAGATATAGGGGCAGATACGCAGTATTTT
>TRBV5-1|once|TRBJ2-5|-
CASSLFPQTQETQYF
TGCGCCAGCAGCTTGTTCCCCCAAACACAAGAGACCCAGTACTTC